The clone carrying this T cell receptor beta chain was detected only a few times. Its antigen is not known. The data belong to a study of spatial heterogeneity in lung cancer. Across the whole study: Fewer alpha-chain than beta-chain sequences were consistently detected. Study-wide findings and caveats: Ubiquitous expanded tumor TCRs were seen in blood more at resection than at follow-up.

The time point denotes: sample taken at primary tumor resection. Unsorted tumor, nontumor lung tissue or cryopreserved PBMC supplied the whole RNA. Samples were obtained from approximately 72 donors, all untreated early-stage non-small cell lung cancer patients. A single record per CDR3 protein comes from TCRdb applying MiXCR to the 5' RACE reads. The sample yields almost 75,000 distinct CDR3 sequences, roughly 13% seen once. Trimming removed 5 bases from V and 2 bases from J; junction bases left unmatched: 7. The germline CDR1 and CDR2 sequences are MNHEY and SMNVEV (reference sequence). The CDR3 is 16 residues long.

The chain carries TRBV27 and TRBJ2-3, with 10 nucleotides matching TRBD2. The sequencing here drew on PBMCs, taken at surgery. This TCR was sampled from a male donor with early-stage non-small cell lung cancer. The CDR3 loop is CASSRLAGGSTDTQYF. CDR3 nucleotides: TGTGCCAGCAGTCGATTAGCGGGAGGCTCCACAGATACGCAGTATTTT.